Reported below is one TCR beta chain. This sample was included in a study of T cell changes during pregnancy in multiple sclerosis. The data were produced by immunoSEQ multiplex PCR, yet TCRdb's version contains in-frame clones alone and is incomplete. The data show fewer than 85,000 clones, with approximately 94% seen just once and 2.5% held by the top ten. Trimming took 2 bases from V and 2 from J; bases not matched to a gene: 11. The germline CDR1 and CDR2 sequences are MNHEY and SMNVEV (reference sequence). The CDR3 loop spans 18 amino acids. This chain uses TRBV27 with TRBJ2-2, with TRBD1 matching 7 bases. The sequence came from a female donor with multiple sclerosis, enrolled in a pregnancy study. The sequenced sample was peripheral blood, obtained in the third trimester of pregnancy. As DNA, the CDR3 is TGTGCCAGCAGTTTAACAACTCCTGGACAGGCCAACACCGGGGAGCTGTTTTTT. Amino acids: CASSLTTPGQANTGELFF.